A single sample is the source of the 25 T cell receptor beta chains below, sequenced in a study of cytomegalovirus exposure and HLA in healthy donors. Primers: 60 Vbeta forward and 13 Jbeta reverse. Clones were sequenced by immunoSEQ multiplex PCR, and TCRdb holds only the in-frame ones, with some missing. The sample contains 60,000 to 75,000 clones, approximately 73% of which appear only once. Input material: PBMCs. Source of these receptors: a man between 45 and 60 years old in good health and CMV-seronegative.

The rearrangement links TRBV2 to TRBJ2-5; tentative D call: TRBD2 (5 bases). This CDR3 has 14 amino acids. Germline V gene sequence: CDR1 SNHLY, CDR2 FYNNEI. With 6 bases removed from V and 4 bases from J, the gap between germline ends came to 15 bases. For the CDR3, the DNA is TGTGCCAGCAGAGCGAACAGCGGCGGAGAGACCCAGTACTTC. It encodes CASRANSGGETQYF. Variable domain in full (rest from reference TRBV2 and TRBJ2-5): EPEVTQTPSHQVTQMGQEVILRCVPISNHLYFYWYRQILGQKVEFLVSFYNNEISEKSEIFDDQFSVERPDGSNFTLKIRSTKLEDSAMYFCASRANSGGETQYFGPGTRLLVL.

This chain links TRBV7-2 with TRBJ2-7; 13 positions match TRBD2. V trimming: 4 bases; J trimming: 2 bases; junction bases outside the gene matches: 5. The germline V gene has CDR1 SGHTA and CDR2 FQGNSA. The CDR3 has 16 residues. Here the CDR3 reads CASSSDGTSGAYEQYF. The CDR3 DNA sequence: TGTGCCAGCAGCTCTGATGGGACTAGCGGGGCCTACGAGCAGTACTTC.

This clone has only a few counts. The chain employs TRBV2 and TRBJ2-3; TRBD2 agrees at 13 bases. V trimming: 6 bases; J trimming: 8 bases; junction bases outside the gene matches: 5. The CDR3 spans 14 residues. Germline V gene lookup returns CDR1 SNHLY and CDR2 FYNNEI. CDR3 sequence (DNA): TGTGCCAGCAGGCCGGGACTAGCGGGGTTTACGCAGTATTTT. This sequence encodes CASRPGLAGFTQYF.

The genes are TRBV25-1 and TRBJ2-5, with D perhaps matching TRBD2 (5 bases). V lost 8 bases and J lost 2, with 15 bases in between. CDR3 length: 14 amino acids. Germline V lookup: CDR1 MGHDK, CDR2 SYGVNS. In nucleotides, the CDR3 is TGTGCCAGCGCCCGAGGAGGAACTCAAGAGACCCAGTACTTC. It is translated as CASARGGTQETQYF. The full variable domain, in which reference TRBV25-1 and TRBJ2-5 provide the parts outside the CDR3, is EADIYQTPRYLVIGTGKKITLECSQTMGHDKMYWYQQDPGMELHLIHYSYGVNSTEKGDLSSESTVSRIRTEHFPLTLESARPSHTSQYLCASARGGTQETQYFGPGTRLLVL.

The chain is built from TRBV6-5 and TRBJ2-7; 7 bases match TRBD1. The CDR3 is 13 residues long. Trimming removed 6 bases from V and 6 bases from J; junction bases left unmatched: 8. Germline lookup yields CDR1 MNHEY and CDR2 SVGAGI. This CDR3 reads CASRNRRGREQYF. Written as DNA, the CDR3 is TGTGCCAGCAGAAATCGAAGGGGGCGCGAGCAGTACTTC.

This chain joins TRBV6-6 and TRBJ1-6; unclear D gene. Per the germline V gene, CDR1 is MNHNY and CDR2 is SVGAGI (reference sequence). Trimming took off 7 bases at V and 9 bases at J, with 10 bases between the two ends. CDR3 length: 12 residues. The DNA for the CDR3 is TGTGCCAGCAAAGACGACATTTCACCCCTCCACTTT. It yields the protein CASKDDISPLHF.

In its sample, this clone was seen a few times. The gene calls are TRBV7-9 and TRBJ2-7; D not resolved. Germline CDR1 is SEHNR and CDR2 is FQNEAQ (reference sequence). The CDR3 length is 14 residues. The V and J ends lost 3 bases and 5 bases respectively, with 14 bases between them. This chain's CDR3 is CASSLPPGYDEQYF. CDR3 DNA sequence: TGTGCCAGCAGCTTGCCTCCGGGTTACGACGAGCAGTACTTC.

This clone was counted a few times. CDR3 DNA: TGCAGCGTTGAATCTCGACAGGTAGCTAACTATGGCTACACCTTC. This sequence encodes CSVESRQVANYGYTF. The rearrangement links TRBV29-1 to TRBJ1-2; weak D call: TRBD1 (6 bases). CDR1 and CDR2 from the germline V gene are SQVTM and ANQGSEA. The CDR3 is 15 amino acids. Trimming shortened V by 2 bases and J by 0 bases, and 13 bases separated the two germline ends.

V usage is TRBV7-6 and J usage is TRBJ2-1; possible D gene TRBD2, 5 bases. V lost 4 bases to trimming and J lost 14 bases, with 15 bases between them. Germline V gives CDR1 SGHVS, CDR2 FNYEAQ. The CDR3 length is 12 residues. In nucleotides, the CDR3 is TGTGCCAGCAGCTCACCCACTAGTCTTAAGTTCTTC. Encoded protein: CASSSPTSLKFF. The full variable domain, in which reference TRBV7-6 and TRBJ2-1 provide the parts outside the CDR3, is GAGVSQSPRYKVTKRGQDVALRCDPISGHVSLYWYRQALGQGPEFLTYFNYEAQQDKSGLPNDRFSAERPEGSISTLTIQRTEQRDSAMYRCASSSPTSLKFFGPGTRLTVL.

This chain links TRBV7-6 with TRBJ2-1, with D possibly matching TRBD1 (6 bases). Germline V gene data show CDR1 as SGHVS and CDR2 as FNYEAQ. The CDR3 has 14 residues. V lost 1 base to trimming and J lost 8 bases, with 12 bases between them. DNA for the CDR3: TGTGCCAGCAGCTTAGTTTCCTCAGGGGATGAGCAGTTCTTC. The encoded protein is CASSLVSSGDEQFF.

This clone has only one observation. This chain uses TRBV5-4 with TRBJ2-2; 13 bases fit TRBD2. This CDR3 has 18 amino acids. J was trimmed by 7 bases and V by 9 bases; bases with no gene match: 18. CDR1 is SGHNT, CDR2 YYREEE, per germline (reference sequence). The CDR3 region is CATRPTSGGPPRVGELFF. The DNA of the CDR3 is TGTGCCACCCGGCCGACTAGCGGGGGGCCCCCTAGGGTCGGGGAGCTGTTTTTT.

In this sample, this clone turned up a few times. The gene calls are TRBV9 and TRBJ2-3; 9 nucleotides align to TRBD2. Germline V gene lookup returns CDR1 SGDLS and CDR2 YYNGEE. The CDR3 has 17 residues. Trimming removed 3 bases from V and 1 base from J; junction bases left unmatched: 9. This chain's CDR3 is CASSEGTSGFRTDTQYF. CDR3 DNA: TGTGCCAGCAGCGAGGGAACTAGCGGGTTTCGCACAGATACGCAGTATTTT.

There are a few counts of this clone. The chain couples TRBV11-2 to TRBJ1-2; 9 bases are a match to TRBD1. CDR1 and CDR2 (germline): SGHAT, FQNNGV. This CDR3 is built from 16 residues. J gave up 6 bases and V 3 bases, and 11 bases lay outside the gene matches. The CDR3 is CASSFPYRGRGNGYTF. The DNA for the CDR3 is TGTGCCAGCAGCTTCCCTTACAGGGGGCGCGGAAATGGCTACACCTTC.

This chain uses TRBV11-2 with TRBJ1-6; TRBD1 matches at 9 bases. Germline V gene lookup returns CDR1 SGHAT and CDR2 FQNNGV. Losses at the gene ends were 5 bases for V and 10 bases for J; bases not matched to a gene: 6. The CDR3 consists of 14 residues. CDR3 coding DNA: TGTGCCAGCAGCCAAGGGACAGGGTTGTCACCCCTCCACTTT. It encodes CASSQGTGLSPLHF.

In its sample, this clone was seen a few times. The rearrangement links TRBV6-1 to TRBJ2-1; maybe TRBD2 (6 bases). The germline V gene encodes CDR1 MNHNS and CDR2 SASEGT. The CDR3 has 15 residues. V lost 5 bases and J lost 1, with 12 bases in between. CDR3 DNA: TGTGCCAGCAGTAAATCCCGGGAGTCCTACAATGAGCAGTTCTTC. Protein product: CASSKSRESYNEQFF.

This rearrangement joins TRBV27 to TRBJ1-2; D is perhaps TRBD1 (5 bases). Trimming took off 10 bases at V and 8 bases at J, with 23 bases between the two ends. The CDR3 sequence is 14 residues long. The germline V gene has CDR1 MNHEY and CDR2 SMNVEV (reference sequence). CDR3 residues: CATSSSHPGGGYTF. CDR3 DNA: TGTGCCACCTCTTCCTCCCACCCCGGGGGGGGCTACACCTTC.

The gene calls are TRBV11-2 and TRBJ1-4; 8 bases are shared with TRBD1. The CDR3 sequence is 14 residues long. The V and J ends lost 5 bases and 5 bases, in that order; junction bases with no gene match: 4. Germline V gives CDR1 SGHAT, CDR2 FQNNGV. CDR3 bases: TGTGCCAGCAGCCTCAGGACAGGGAATGAAAAACTGTTTTTT. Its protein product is CASSLRTGNEKLFF.

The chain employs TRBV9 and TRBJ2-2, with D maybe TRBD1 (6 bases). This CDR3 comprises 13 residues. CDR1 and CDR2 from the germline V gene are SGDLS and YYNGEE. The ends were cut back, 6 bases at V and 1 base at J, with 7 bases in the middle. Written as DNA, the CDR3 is TGTGCCAGCAACAGGGAGAACACCGGGGAGCTGTTTTTT. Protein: CASNRENTGELFF.

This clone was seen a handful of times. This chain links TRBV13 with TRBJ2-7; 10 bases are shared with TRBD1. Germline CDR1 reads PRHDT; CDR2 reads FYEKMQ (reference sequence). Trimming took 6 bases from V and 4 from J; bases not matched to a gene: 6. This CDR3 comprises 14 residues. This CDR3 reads CASRFRDRGYEQYF. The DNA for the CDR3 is TGTGCCAGCAGGTTCCGGGACAGGGGTTACGAGCAGTACTTC.

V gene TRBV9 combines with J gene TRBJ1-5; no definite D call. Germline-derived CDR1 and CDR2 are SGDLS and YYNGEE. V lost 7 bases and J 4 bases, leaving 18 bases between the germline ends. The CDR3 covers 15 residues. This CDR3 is CASPPGGGLNQPQHF. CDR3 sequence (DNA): TGTGCCAGCCCCCCGGGCGGCGGGTTGAATCAGCCCCAGCATTTT.

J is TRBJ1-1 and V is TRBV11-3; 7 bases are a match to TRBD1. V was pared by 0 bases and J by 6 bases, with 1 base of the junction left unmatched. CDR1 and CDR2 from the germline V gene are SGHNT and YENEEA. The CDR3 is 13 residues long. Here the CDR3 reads CASSLDGTAEAFF. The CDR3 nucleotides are TGTGCCAGCAGCTTAGATGGGACAGCTGAAGCTTTCTTT.

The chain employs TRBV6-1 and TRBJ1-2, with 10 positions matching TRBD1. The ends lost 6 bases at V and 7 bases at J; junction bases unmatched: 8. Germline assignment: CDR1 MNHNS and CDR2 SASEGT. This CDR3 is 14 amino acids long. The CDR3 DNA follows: TGTGCCAGCAGCGGGGACAGGGGTTTTGGTGGCTACACCTTC. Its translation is CASSGDRGFGGYTF.

The CDR3 coding sequence is TGTGCCAGCAGCGAATTAGGGACAGGGCTCTACGAGCAGTACTTC. Protein sequence: CASSELGTGLYEQYF. The chain recombines TRBV7-6 with TRBJ2-7; 9 nucleotides agree with TRBD1. The CDR3 contains 15 residues. From germline, CDR1 is SGHVS and CDR2 FNYEAQ. Germline trimming cut 5 bases from V and 3 bases from J; bases unmatched to any gene: 8.

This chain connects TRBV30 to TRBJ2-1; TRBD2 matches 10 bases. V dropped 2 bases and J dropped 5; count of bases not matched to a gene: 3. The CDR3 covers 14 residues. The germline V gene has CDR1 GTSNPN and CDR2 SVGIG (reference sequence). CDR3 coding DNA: TGTGCCTGGAGTCGACTAGCGGGTAACAATGAGCAGTTCTTC. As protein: CAWSRLAGNNEQFF.

CDR3 nucleotides: TGTGCCAGCAGCTTGGGGGCAGGGAATCAGCCCCAGCATTTT. Residues: CASSLGAGNQPQHF. The rearrangement uses TRBV5-6 and TRBJ1-5, with a weak D call TRBD1 (5 bases). Trimming shortened V by 0 bases and J by 4 bases, and 8 bases separated the two germline ends. Germline CDR1 SGHDT, CDR2 YYEEEE. This CDR3 has 14 amino acids.